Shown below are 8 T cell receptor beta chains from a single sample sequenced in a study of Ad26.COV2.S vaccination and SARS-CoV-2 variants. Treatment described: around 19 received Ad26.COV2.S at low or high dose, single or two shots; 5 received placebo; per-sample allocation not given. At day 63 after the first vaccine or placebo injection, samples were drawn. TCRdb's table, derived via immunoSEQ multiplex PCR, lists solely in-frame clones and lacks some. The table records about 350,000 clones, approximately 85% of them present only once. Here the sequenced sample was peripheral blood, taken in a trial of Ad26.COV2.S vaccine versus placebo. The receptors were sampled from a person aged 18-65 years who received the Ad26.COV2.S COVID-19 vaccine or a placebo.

The CDR3 spells CASSLSHSSSGANVLTF. The CDR3 region has the DNA TGTGCCAGCAGCTTGAGCCACAGCAGCTCTGGGGCCAACGTCCTGACTTTC. The chain links TRBV7-9 to TRBJ2-6; D not resolved. This CDR3 spans 17 amino acids. Trimming cost V 3 bases and J 0 bases, with 12 bases left between them. CDR1 SEHNR and CDR2 FQNEAQ come from the germline V gene (reference sequence).

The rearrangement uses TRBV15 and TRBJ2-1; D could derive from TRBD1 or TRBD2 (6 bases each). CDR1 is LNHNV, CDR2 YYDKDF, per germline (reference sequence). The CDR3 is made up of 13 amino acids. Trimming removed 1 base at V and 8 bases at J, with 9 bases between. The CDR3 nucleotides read TGTGCCACCAGCAGAGCGGGGGCAGATGAGCAGTTCTTC. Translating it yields CATSRAGADEQFF. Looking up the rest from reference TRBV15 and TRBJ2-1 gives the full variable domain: DAMVIQNPRYQVTQFGKPVTLSCSQTLNHNVMYWYQQKSSQAPKLLFHYYDKDFNNEADTPDNFQSRRPNTSFCFLDIRSPGLGDTAMYLCATSRAGADEQFFGPGTRLTVL.

In DNA, the CDR3 is TGTGCCAGCAGCCACCGTATGGGCTTGGACTATGGCTACACCTTC. This translates into CASSHRMGLDYGYTF. The V call is TRBV3-1 (or the pseudogene TRBV3-2), the J call TRBJ1-2; D gene unclear. This CDR3 has 15 residues. V dropped 3 bases and J dropped 3 bases, with 14 bases sitting between them. Germline V gene data show CDR1 as LGHDT and CDR2 as YNNKEL (reference sequence).

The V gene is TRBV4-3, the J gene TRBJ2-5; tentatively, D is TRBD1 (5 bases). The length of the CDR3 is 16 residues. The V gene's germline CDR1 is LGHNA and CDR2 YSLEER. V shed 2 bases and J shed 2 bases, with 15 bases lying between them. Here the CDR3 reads CASSQTGSRMQETQYF. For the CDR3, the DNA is TGCGCCAGCAGCCAAACAGGATCACGAATGCAAGAGACCCAGTACTTC.

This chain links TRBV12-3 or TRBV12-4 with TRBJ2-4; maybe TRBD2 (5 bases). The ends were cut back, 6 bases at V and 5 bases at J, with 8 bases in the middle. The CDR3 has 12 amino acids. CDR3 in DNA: TGTGCCAGCAGAGGACTTGAAAACATTCAGTACTTC. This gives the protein CASRGLENIQYF.

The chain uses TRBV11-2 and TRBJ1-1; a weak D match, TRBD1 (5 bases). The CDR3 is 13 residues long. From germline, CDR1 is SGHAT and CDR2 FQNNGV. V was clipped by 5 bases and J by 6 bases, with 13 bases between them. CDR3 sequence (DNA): TGTGCCAGCAGCGGGGCTTATGGGGCTGAAGCTTTCTTT. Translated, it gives CASSGAYGAEAFF.

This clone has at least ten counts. In nucleotides, the CDR3 is TGTGCCAGCACCCCGACCCCTAGCTCCTACAATGAGCAGTTCTTC. Translation: CASTPTPSSYNEQFF. The chain links TRBV27 to TRBJ2-1; no clear D gene. V gave up 7 bases and J gave up 0 bases, with 13 bases separating them. CDR3 length: 15 amino acids. Germline CDR1 is MNHEY and CDR2 is SMNVEV (reference sequence).

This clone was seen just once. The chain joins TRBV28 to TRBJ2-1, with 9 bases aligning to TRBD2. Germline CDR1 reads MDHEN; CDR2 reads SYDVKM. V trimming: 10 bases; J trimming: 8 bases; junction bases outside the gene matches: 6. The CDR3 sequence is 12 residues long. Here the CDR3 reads CATSGLAHEQFF. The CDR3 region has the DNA TGTGCCACCTCGGGACTAGCTCATGAGCAGTTCTTC.